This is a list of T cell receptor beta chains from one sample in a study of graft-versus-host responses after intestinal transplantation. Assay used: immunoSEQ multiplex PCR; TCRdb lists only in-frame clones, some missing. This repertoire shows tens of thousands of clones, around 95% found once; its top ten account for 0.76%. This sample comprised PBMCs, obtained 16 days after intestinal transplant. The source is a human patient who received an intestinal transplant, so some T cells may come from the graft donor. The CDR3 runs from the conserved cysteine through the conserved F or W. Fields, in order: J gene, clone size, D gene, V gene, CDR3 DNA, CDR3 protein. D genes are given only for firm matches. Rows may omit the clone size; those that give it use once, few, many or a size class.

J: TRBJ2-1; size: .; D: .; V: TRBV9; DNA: TGTGCCAGCAGCTCGAACCAGGACAGAGGTCCCTCCTACAATGAGCAGTTCTTC; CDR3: CASSSNQDRGPSYNEQFF
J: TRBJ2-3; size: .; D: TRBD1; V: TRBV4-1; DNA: TGCGCCAGCAGCCAAATTTTCTCCGGGACAGGATACACAGATACGCAGTATTTT; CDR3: CASSQIFSGTGYTDTQYF
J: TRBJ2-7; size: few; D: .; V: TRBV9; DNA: TGTGCCAGCAGCTCGGGGAGAGGGGGGCCTTTTACCTACGAGCAGTACTTC; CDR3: CASSSGRGGPFTYEQYF
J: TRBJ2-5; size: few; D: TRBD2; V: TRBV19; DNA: TGTGCCAGTAGTATGTGGGGCAGAGGCGCGGGAGGGGGGGAGACCCAGTACTTC; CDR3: CASSMWGRGAGGGETQYF
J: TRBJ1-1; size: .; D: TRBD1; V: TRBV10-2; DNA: TGCGCCAGCAGTGAACAGGGGGCGCGGCTTGTCACTGAAGCTTTCTTT; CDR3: CASSEQGARLVTEAFF
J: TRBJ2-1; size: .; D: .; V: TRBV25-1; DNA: TGTGCCAGCAGTGAAGGGTACGCCAATGAGCAGTTCTTC; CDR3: CASSEGYANEQFF
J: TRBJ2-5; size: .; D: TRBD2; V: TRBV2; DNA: TGTGCCAGCAGTGGGGGACTAGCGGGAGGGTCGCGAGAGACCCAGTACTTC; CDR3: CASSGGLAGGSRETQYF
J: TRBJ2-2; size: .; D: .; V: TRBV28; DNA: TGTGCCAGCAGTTTACGTGGCAGGGTTGGAACCGGGGAGCTGTTTTTT; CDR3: CASSLRGRVGTGELFF
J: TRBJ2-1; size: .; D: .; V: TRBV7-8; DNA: TGTGCCAGCAGCTTATGGGGACTGAGCAATGAGCAGTTCTTC; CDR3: CASSLWGLSNEQFF
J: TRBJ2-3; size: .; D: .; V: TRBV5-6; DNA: TGTGCCAGCAGTCATAAGGTGGCCTACACAGATACGCAGTATTTT; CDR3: CASSHKVAYTDTQYF